This T cell receptor (beta chain) comes out of a study of T cell changes during pregnancy in multiple sclerosis. The CDR3 loop spans 16 amino acids. V was pared by 5 bases and J by 5 bases, with 12 bases of the junction left unmatched. CDR1 SGHTA and CDR2 FQGNSA come from the germline V gene. Generated by immunoSEQ multiplex PCR, the TCRdb table keeps only in-frame clones and is missing some. The sample records around 92,000 clones, approximately 94% being singletons. The chain uses TRBV7-2 and TRBJ2-1, with TRBD2 matching over 7 bases. The receptor comes from a female donor with multiple sclerosis, enrolled in a pregnancy study. Sequences were derived from peripheral blood, sampled after pregnancy. The CDR3 DNA is TGTGCCAGCAGCCCCGGGGCGGGAGCTCAGGACAATGAGCAGTTCTTC. It yields the protein CASSPGAGAQDNEQFF.